This T cell receptor beta chain was captured by sequencing in a study of human T cells and chemical hapten exposure. The overall study: Alopecia areata, totalis or universalis affected patients who were mostly female. General study findings and limits: TCRs exceeding 1 in 1000 frequency stayed unchanged with DPC sensitization.

This clonotype was detected only a few times. Its matching antigen is unknown. V shed 4 bases and J 6 bases; nucleotides not matched to a gene: 14. Looked up from germline, CDR1 is SGHTA and CDR2 is FQGNSA. This CDR3 spans 17 amino acids. The time point was: pre-sensitization, week 0. The treatment here: therapeutic diphenylcyclopropenone sensitization with weekly scalp DPC. In the original workflow: Across samples, TCR counts had a median of roughly 96,000 and ranged from 23,224 to 690,600. TCRdb itself ran the RACE reads through MiXCR, one entry per CDR3 protein. What appears here as the V and J calls and clone size reflects TCRdb's work, not the paper's. The data show about 120,000 distinct CDR3 sequences, roughly 12% seen once.

V gene TRBV7-2 combines with J gene TRBJ1-1, with TRBD1 identical over 10 bases. This clonotype originated in a young woman with alopecia areata. Some clones in this sample may be carry-over from other donors' samples. The sequences come from whole blood, collected in connection with sensitization to the hapten diphenylcyclopropenone (DPC). CDR3 amino acids: CASSSLRSWTGGSEAFF. The CDR3 bases are TGTGCCAGCAGCTCCCTTAGGTCGTGGACAGGGGGATCTGAAGCTTTCTTT.